This TCR beta chain was found in a study of tumor and adjacent non-tumor tissue in lung cancer. Three rounds of nested PCR, following a modified ARM-PCR protocol, produced the TCRbeta library. TCRdb re-called the multiplex PCR reads through MiXCR, storing one row per CDR3 protein. This sample yields around 75,000 distinct CDR3 sequences, of which 65% to 75% are seen a single time; about a quarter belongs to the top ten. No cell sorting was done before RNA was extracted from the tissue. More than 3 cm separated this lung sample from the edge of the tumor. V gave up 6 bases and J gave up 4 bases, with 13 bases separating them. This CDR3 spans 14 amino acids. Germline V gene sequence: CDR1 SGHVS, CDR2 FQNEAQ.

This rearrangement joins TRBV7-8 to TRBJ2-1, with D perhaps TRBD2 (7 bases). The sample taken for sequencing was distant non-tumor lung tissue. This receptor was taken from a woman aged 50 to 65 with non-small cell lung cancer. CDR3 residues: CASRGRGPYNEQFF. CDR3 DNA sequence: TGTGCCAGCAGAGGGCGGGGGCCTTACAATGAGCAGTTCTTC.